This TCR beta chain comes out of a study of vaccination and CD4 T cells after COVID-19 (dated by TCRdb to the early 2020s). Some background on the complete study: In the convalescent cohort there were six males and four females, among whom were two Hispanic individuals, seven Caucasians, two Asians and one multiracial person. In control cultures, a CEFX viral epitope pool was used as positive control, an HIV-1 Nef peptide pool was used as negative control, or no peptide was added. The time from the second vaccine dose to post-vaccine blood sampling had a median of around 72 days and ranged from 14 to 241 days. At the TCR clonotype level, an earlier paper using these donors assessed memory CD4+ T cell crossreactivity between SARS-CoV-2 and common cold coronavirus spike proteins. The cultures were stimulated with overlapping spike peptide pools from SARS-CoV-2 and from the common cold coronaviruses HCoV-NL63, HCoV-OC43 and HCoV-229E. The spike-specific CD4+ TCR repertoire was compared before and after mRNA vaccination in fewer than eleven COVID-19 convalescent patients and a handful of infection-naive healthy vaccine recipients. Participants received two doses of either the Pfizer-BioNTech BNT162b2 vaccine (n=8) or the Moderna mRNA-1273 vaccine (n=2). Post-COVID blood samples from convalescent patients were collected a median of 101 days after diagnosis, with a range of about 30 to 170 days. What the authors observed across the whole study: The study included relatively few convalescent patients and did not analyze early timepoints after natural infection. Of the vaccine-specific clones in convalescent patients, 304 of 307, or nearly all, reacted only to SARS-CoV-2 spike and did not cross-react with common cold coronaviruses. Among the post-vaccine SARS-CoV-2-reactive clones in convalescent patients, a median 86.3% showed up only after vaccination, which suggests vaccine-specific priming. The median count of SARS-CoV-2-reactive clonotypes went up from roughly 21 after infection to about 40 after vaccination, although the change was not significant.

This clonotype was found a few times. Its antigen is currently not known. No much larger clone exists at a distance of one base, and base qualities are not known. Library prep was done by PCR. TCR sequencing of DNA from cultured CD4+ T cells used the Oncomine TCR Beta short-read assay at the Johns Hopkins FTIC core. The QIAamp micro DNA kit was used to extract genomic DNA from the cultured CD4+ T cells. The Oncomine TCR Beta libraries from cultured CD4+ T cells were pooled using unique dual indexes and then sequenced on an Illumina iSeq 100. Turning to the authors' computational methods: Non-productive sequences were filtered out, and CDR3s that did not start with C, did not end with F or W, or were shorter than 7 amino acids were discarded. The MANAFEST web application was used to identify antigen-specific clonotypes by comparing peptide-stimulated wells against reference wells and other culture wells. Positive clones required FDR below 0.05, an odds ratio above 5, and productive frequency above 0.1% in at least two of three replicate wells. Clonotypes that were significantly expanded in both SARS-CoV-2 spike wells and at least one common cold coronavirus spike condition were defined as cross-reactive. Similarity between CDR3 sequences was evaluated in R version 3.6.1 using Levenshtein distances (stringdist) and unrooted phylogenetic trees (ape). In-frame beta chains were kept once TCRdb had trimmed the public reads at Q25 with fastp and called clones with MiXCR. Entries are consolidated by CDR3 protein sequence, retaining the most common genes and DNA. These V and J calls are TCRdb output, not the study's own analysis. Present in this sample are about 4,900 distinct CDR3 sequences, 28% of which were seen just once. Jointly, the top ten make up 30% to 40% of the sample.

The junction shows trimming of 5 bases on V and 0 bases on J, plus 9 bases between the germline ends. The germline V gene encodes CDR1 SNHLY and CDR2 FYNNEI. There are 14 amino acids in the CDR3, from cysteine to phenylalanine inclusive. The only DNA kept is the CDR3, 42 bases in frame from the first base. The treatment or condition label of this sample denotes: 10-day PBMC culture with coronavirus spike peptide pools or control peptides (ViraFEST assay). CD4+ T cells from unexposed donors were collected before the COVID-19 pandemic (2011-2018). The ViraFEST assay was used in the study, in which antigen-specific T cells were expanded with peptide pools and expanded clonotypes were subsequently identified by TCR sequencing. PBMCs were cultured at fewer than 2.5 million per well in IMDM supplemented with 5% human AB serum and approximately 10 IU/ml IL-2, with 9.5 to 10 ug/ml peptide pools added. Half of the culture medium was replaced with fresh IL-2-containing medium on days 3 and 7. CD4+ T cells were isolated after around ten days of culture through negative selection using the EasySep CD4+ T cell isolation kit. As far as cell numbers permitted, CD4+ T cells from unexposed donors were tested for reactivity against SARS-CoV-2 S and N as well as four spike pools from common cold coronaviruses. Ficoll-Paque Plus gradient centrifugation was used to isolate PBMCs from whole blood, and the isolated PBMCs were then either used fresh or cryopreserved at -140C. Each culture condition was generally run in triplicate wells. The leukapheresis product used for the unexposed donors was purchased from a commercial source.

The material sequenced was CD4+ T cells from blood, cultured in vitro. In this chain, TRBV2 is recombined with TRBJ2-3, and the D gene may be TRBD1, 6 bases matching. This receptor was obtained from a human donor in good health. The CDR3 corresponds to CASSRDTSTDTQYF. DNA sequence: TGTGCCAGCAGTCGGGACACTAGCACAGATACGCAGTATTTT. Here the CDR3 is joined to the reference TRBV2 and TRBJ2-3 genes, and the full variable domain is: EPEVTQTPSHQVTQMGQEVILRCVPISNHLYFYWYRQILGQKVEFLVSFYNNEISEKSEIFDDQFSVERPDGSNFTLKIRSTKLEDSAMYFCASSRDTSTDTQYFGPGTRLTVL.